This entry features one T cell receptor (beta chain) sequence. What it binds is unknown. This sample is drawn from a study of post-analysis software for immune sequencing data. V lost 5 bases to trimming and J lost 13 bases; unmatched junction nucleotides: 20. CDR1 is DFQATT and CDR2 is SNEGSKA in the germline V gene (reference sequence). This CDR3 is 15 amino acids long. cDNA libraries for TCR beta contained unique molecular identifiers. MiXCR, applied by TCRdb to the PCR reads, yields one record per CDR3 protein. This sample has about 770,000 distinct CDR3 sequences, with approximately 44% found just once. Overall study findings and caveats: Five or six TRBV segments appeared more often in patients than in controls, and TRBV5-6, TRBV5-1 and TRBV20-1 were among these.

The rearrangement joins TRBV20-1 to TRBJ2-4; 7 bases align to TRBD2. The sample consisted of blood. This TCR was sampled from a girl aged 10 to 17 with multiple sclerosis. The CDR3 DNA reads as TGCAGTGCTGCGCTCATGACGGATAGCCGGGGGGAGCAGTACTTC. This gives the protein CSAALMTDSRGEQYF.